One sample yielded the 11 T cell receptor beta chains listed below, sequenced in a study of blood T cell repertoires in COVID-19. The data were produced by immunoSEQ multiplex PCR, yet TCRdb's version contains in-frame clones alone and is incomplete. This sample carries some 30,000 clones, about 79% of them seen once, and the ten largest clones take 10% to 15%. The source material was peripheral blood. Source of these receptors: a human donor in a cohort sampled during active COVID-19.

This clone has a handful of counts. V gene TRBV7-9 combines with J gene TRBJ2-2, with a weak D call TRBD1 (6 bases). CDR3 size: 16 residues. Germline lookup yields CDR1 SEHNR and CDR2 FQNEAQ (reference sequence). V was pared by 4 bases and J by 2 bases, with 14 bases between. CDR3 coding DNA: TGTGCCAGCAGCTCGACGGGGACACTTAACACCGGGGAGCTGTTTTTT. It encodes CASSSTGTLNTGELFF.

The chain joins TRBV20-1 to TRBJ2-3; weak D call: TRBD2 (6 bases). In germline, CDR1 is DFQATT, CDR2 SNEGSKA (reference sequence). The CDR3 loop spans 13 amino acids. V was clipped by 6 bases and J by 2 bases, with 12 bases between them. The CDR3 nucleotides are TGCAGTGCCAGTAGCGGCGACACAGATACGCAGTATTTT. Amino acid sequence: CSASSGDTDTQYF.

J is TRBJ2-5 and V is TRBV4-3; unclear D gene. CDR1 is LGHNA, CDR2 YSLEER, per germline. This CDR3 region has 14 residues. The V end was cut by 2 bases, the J end by 2 bases, with 9 bases between. In DNA form, the CDR3 reads TGCGCCAGCAGCCAATCCAACAGACAAGAGACCCAGTACTTC. Translated: CASSQSNRQETQYF.

This clone was found once. The V call is TRBV19, the J call TRBJ2-1, with 7 bases matching TRBD1. The CDR3 covers 12 residues. Losses at the gene ends were 6 bases for V and 7 bases for J; bases not matched to a gene: 3. Per the germline V gene, CDR1 is LNHDA and CDR2 is SQIVND (reference sequence). This CDR3 reads CASRGQSNEQFF. The CDR3 DNA reads TGTGCCAGTAGGGGACAGTCTAATGAGCAGTTCTTC.

The chain has TRBV19 and TRBJ1-3; a possible D gene is TRBD1 (5 bases). The germline CDR1 and CDR2 sequences are LNHDA and SQIVND (reference sequence). The V end lost 8 bases, the J end lost 4 bases, and 9 bases lay between the germline ends. The CDR3 loop spans 12 amino acids. The CDR3 DNA reads TGTGCCAGTTCAGGGCTCGGAAACACCATATATTTT. Translation gives CASSGLGNTIYF.

The V gene is TRBV3-1 (or the pseudogene TRBV3-2), the J gene TRBJ2-2; D is perhaps TRBD2 (5 bases). CDR3 length: 15 amino acids. Trimming shortened V by 1 base and J by 3 bases, and 9 bases separated the two germline ends. The V gene's germline CDR1 is LGHDT and CDR2 YNNKEL (reference sequence). CDR3 DNA: TGTGCCAGCAGCCAAGGGCAACTAGACACCGGGGAGCTGTTTTTT. Translated, it gives CASSQGQLDTGELFF.

The gene calls are TRBV2 and TRBJ2-5, with D possibly TRBD2 on 6 matching bases. CDR1 is SNHLY and CDR2 is FYNNEI in the germline V gene. V shed 6 bases and J shed 4 bases, with 18 bases lying between them. The CDR3 totals 15 residues. Written as DNA, the CDR3 is TGTGCCAGCAGAACAACCGGGACTGAGGGAGAGACCCAGTACTTC. Protein: CASRTTGTEGETQYF.

V gene TRBV5-1 combines with J gene TRBJ2-1, with 7 positions matching TRBD1. The J segment lost 3 bases and the V segment lost 6 bases, leaving 9 bases of the junction unmatched. The CDR3 runs 15 residues. Germline CDR1 and CDR2: SGHRS and YFSETQ. The CDR3 region has the DNA TGCGCCAGCAAAGGGTCGGGACAGCGCTACAATGAGCAGTTCTTC. It translates to CASKGSGQRYNEQFF.

The V and J genes are TRBV6-4 and TRBJ1-2, with D possibly TRBD1 on 5 matching bases. Germline lookup yields CDR1 MRHNA and CDR2 SNTAGT. Trimming took off 6 bases at V and 8 bases at J, with 19 bases between the two ends. The CDR3 consists of 14 residues. The CDR3 DNA reads TGTGCCAGCAGCACCCAGGGAAGGTCGCTCGGCTACACCTTC. It encodes CASSTQGRSLGYTF.

The chain recombines TRBV23-1 with TRBJ2-7; D may be TRBD2 (5 bases). TRBV23-1 qualifies as an ORF whose function is uncertain. Trimming took off 6 bases at V and 3 bases at J, with 18 bases between the two ends. The CDR3 is 15 amino acids. The CDR3 sequence is CASRPGLTTHYEQYF. DNA for the CDR3: TGCGCCAGCAGACCCGGACTCACGACCCACTACGAGCAGTACTTC.

The rearrangement uses TRBV7-6 and TRBJ2-1; possible D gene TRBD1, 5 bases. Germline CDR1 SGHVS, CDR2 FNYEAQ. The CDR3 totals 16 residues. Trimming removed 5 bases at V and 4 bases at J, with 18 bases between. CDR3 in amino acids: CASSPQARLDYNEQFF. The CDR3 coding sequence is TGTGCCAGCAGCCCACAGGCCCGACTTGATTACAATGAGCAGTTCTTC. Looking up the rest from reference TRBV7-6 and TRBJ2-1 gives the full variable domain: GAGVSQSPRYKVTKRGQDVALRCDPISGHVSLYWYRQALGQGPEFLTYFNYEAQQDKSGLPNDRFSAERPEGSISTLTIQRTEQRDSAMYRCASSPQARLDYNEQFFGPGTRLTVL.